Sequencing of this T cell receptor (beta chain) was carried out in a study of blood T cell repertoires in COVID-19. From germline, CDR1 is SGHNT and CDR2 YENEEA. Germline trimming cut 2 bases from V and 4 bases from J; bases unmatched to any gene: 3. The CDR3 extends over 15 amino acids. The data were produced by immunoSEQ multiplex PCR, yet TCRdb's version contains in-frame clones alone and is incomplete. The data contain approximately 250,000 clones, around four fifths of them singletons. The sequence was collected from a woman aged 55-69 years with active or convalescent COVID-19. This chain uses TRBV11-3 with TRBJ1-1, with 11 positions matching TRBD1. Material: peripheral blood. CDR3 nucleotides: TGTGCCAGCAGCTTAATCGGGACAGGGGGCACTGAAGCTTTCTTT. This sequence encodes CASSLIGTGGTEAFF.